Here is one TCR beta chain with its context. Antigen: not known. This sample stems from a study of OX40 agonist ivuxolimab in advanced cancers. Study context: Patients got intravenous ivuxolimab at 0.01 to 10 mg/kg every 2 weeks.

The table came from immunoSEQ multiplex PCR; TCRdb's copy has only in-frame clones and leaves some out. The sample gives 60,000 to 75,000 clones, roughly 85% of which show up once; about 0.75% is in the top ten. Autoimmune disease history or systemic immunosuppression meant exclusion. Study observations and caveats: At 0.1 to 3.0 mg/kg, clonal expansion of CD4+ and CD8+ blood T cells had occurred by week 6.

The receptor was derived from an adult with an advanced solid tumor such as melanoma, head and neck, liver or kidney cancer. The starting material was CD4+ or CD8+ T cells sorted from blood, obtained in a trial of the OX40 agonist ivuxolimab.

CDR3 bases: TGTGCCTGGAGTGTAAGACCCGGAAGTTACACTGAAGCTTTCTTT. It specifies CAWSVRPGSYTEAFF. V and J are TRBV30 and TRBJ1-1; D is uncertain. The CDR3 is 15 amino acids. Trimming left V 0 bases short and J 3 bases short, with 14 bases between. CDR1 is GTSNPN and CDR2 is SVGIG in the germline V gene (reference sequence). The full variable domain, in which reference TRBV30 and TRBJ1-1 provide the parts outside the CDR3, is SQTIHQWPATLVQPVGSPLSLECTVEGTSNPNLYWYRQAAGRGLQLLFYSVGIGQISSEVPQNLSASRPQDRQFILSSKKLLLSDSGFYLCAWSVRPGSYTEAFFGQGTRLTVV.